Presented here are 8 T cell receptor beta chains from one specimen sequenced in a study of CXCR3-negative and CXCR3-positive naive CD8 T cells (dated by TCRdb to the late 2010s). The antigens for these receptors are not known. Points the paper makes about the study in general: Compared with CXCR3-negative naive cells, CXCR3-positive naive cells had TRB CDR3s with higher hydrophobicity (lower Kidera factor 4), lower energy, and higher strength and volume indices.

Sequenced using a NextSeq 550. The Human TCR Profiling Kit (MiLaboratory) was used to make UMI-labeled 5' RACE TRB cDNA libraries. The reads, reprocessed by TCRdb, yield one row per CDR3 protein sequence and no DNA. This sample's table contains 120,000 or so distinct CDR3 sequences. The ten largest clones add up to about 0.62% of the sample. The sequenced sample was naive CXCR3+ CD8+ T cells from blood. The sample's cell subset or site label, in plain terms: CD45RO-CCR7+CD27+CD95- naive CD8+ T cells expressing CXCR3 (TNR3+). The receptor set was obtained from a human donor in good health. Some clones in this sample may be carry-over from other donors' samples.

The chain employs TRBV29-1 and TRBJ1-2; as DNA is missing, the TRBD1 call by TCRdb cannot be tested. Germline assignment: CDR1 SQVTM and CDR2 ANQGSEA. The CDR3 extends over 13 amino acids. The CDR3 is CSVEGGPNYGYTF.

The chain links TRBV4-2 to TRBJ2-4. The length of the CDR3 is 15 residues. In germline, CDR1 is LGHNA, CDR2 YNFKEQ. The CDR3 is CASSQETAAKNIQYF.

V is TRBV5-6 and J is TRBJ1-1; without DNA, the TCRdb call of TRBD1 cannot be checked. The CDR3 is made up of 18 amino acids. Germline loops: CDR1 SGHDT, CDR2 YYEEEE. The CDR3 loop is CASSHPGQGIGGRTEAFF.

The genes are TRBV10-3 and TRBJ2-7; the D call from TCRdb, TRBD2, cannot be confirmed without DNA. The germline V gene encodes CDR1 ENHRY and CDR2 SYGVKD. The CDR3 contains 15 residues. The CDR3 spells CAISDPGLKIYEQYF.

The chain joins TRBV25-1 to TRBJ2-1; TCRdb outputs TRBD2, but without DNA this stays unchecked. This CDR3 is 14 amino acids long. CDR1 and CDR2 (germline): MGHDK, SYGVNS. The chain's CDR3 is CASGLAGGPGEQFF.

The chain has TRBV29-1 and TRBJ1-1. The CDR3 consists of 12 residues. Germline CDR1 is SQVTM and CDR2 is ANQGSEA. The CDR3 here is CSVEDVHPEAFF.

The V gene is TRBV7-2, the J gene TRBJ1-4. This CDR3 is built from 13 residues. Germline V lookup: CDR1 SGHTA, CDR2 FQGNSA. This CDR3 reads CASSFEGGEKLFF.

The genes are TRBV19 and TRBJ2-3. This CDR3 has 12 residues. Looked up from germline, CDR1 is LNHDA and CDR2 is SQIVND (reference sequence). CDR3 sequence: CASSETSDTQYF.